Listed below are T cell receptor beta chains from one sample, sequenced in a study of naive and memory T cell subsets. TCRdb called the UMI-ligation and nested PCR reads again in MiXCR, with one record for every CDR3 protein. The table includes 80,000 or so distinct CDR3 sequences, approximately 10% detected once. The sequencing input was naive CD8+ T cells from blood. All receptors derive from a human donor in good health. Each CDR3 is given with its conserved first and last residue. The order of the fields is J gene, V gene, D gene, clone size, CDR3 protein, CDR3 DNA. The D gene is left open where the match is weak. The size of a clone is reported for some rows only, either as once, few or many, or as a class for expanded clones.

>TRBJ2-4|TRBV29-1|NA|many
CSVVASLAKNIQYF
TGCAGCGTTGTGGCCTCTCTAGCCAAAAACATTCAGTACTTC
>TRBJ2-1|TRBV11-2|TRBD2|NA
CASSLGGGPGYFF
TGTGCCAGCAGCTTAGGCGGGGGGCCTGGCTACTTCTTC
>TRBJ2-1|TRBV20-1|TRBD2|many
CSVGGEAGGWSEQFF
TGCAGTGTAGGTGGGGAAGCGGGAGGATGGAGTGAGCAGTTCTTC
>TRBJ2-1|TRBV28|TRBD2|NA
CASSLWTSGTSADEQFF
TGTGCCAGCAGTCTGTGGACTAGCGGGACTTCTGCCGATGAGCAGTTCTTC
>TRBJ2-5|TRBV12-3/TRBV12-4|NA|NA
CASSPSHGLQETQYF
TGTGCCAGCAGCCCCTCACACGGCCTCCAAGAGACCCAGTACTTC
>TRBJ2-7|TRBV12-3/TRBV12-4|NA|many
CASRRTDNYEQYF
TGTGCCAGCAGACGGACAGACAACTACGAGCAGTACTTC
>TRBJ2-5|TRBV19|NA|NA
CASTAGTGPSTQYF
TGTGCCAGTACCGCCGGGACGGGGCCATCGACCCAGTACTTC
>TRBJ2-5|TRBV6-2/TRBV6-3|NA|NA
CASSYLYRETQYF
TGTGCCAGCAGTTATCTCTACCGGGAGACCCAGTACTTC
>TRBJ2-7|TRBV12-3/TRBV12-4|NA|many
CASSSRDNSYEQYF
TGTGCCAGCAGTTCCCGGGACAACTCCTACGAGCAGTACTTC
>TRBJ2-7|TRBV12-3/TRBV12-4|NA|NA
CASSLSGPEQYF
TGTGCCAGCAGTTTAAGCGGACCCGAGCAGTACTTC
>TRBJ2-4|TRBV7-9|TRBD2|NA
CASSLGLAEGRDIQYF
TGTGCCAGCAGCTTAGGACTAGCGGAGGGGAGGGACATTCAGTACTTC
>TRBJ2-5|TRBV20-1|NA|NA
CSAREIETQYF
TGCAGTGCCCGGGAGATAGAGACCCAGTACTTC
>TRBJ2-1|TRBV30|TRBD2|few
CAWSIASGSVEQFF
TGTGCCTGGAGTATAGCTAGCGGGAGTGTTGAGCAGTTCTTC
>TRBJ2-7|TRBV27|TRBD1|NA
CASSLTGFLYEQYF
TGTGCCAGCAGCCTGACAGGGTTTCTCTACGAGCAGTACTTC